This T cell receptor (beta chain) was captured in a study of STAT5B mutations in CD4+ large granular lymphocyte leukemia. Study observations and caveats: 8/27 top patient clones versus 2/35 control clones were TRBV06-family. No patients shared main leukemic clonotypes, though roughly 25% appeared at low frequency elsewhere.

In germline, CDR1 is SGHTA, CDR2 FQGNSA. This CDR3 is built from 15 residues. Germline trimming cut 5 bases from V and 8 bases from J; bases unmatched to any gene: 11. Method: immunoSEQ multiplex PCR; TCRdb's copy keeps in-frame clones and lacks some. The table records about 35,000 clones, about two thirds of them present only once. As to this clone: Its specificity is not known.

Sequences were obtained from CD4+ T cells from blood buffy coats. The sequence derives from a human donor in good health. This chain connects TRBV7-2 to TRBJ2-3; 9 bases line up with TRBD1. The CDR3 nucleotides read TGTGCCAGCAGCCGCGTCCCGGGACAGGGCCCTACGCAGTATTTT. It specifies CASSRVPGQGPTQYF. The complete variable domain, with remaining parts taken from reference TRBV7-2 and TRBJ2-3, reads GAGVSQSPSNKVTEKGKDVELRCDPISGHTALYWYRQSLGQGLEFLIYFQGNSAPDKSGLPSDRFSAERTGGSVSTLTIQRTQQEDSAVYLCASSRVPGQGPTQYFGPGTRLTVL.